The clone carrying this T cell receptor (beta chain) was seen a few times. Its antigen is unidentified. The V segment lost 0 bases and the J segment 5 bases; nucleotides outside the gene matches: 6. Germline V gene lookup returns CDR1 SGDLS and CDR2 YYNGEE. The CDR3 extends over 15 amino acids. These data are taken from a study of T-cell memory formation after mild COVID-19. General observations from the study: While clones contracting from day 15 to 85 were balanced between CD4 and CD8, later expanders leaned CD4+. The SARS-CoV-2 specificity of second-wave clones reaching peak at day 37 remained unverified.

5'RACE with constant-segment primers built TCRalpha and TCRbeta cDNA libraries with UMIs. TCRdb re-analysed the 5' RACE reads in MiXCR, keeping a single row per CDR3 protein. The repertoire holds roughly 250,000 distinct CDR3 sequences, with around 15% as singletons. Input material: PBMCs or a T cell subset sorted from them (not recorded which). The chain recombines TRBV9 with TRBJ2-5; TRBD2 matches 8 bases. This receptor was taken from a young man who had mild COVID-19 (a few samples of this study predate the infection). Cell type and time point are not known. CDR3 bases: TGTGCCAGCAGCGTAGGCCCTAGCGGGTCGGAGACCCAGTACTTC. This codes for CASSVGPSGSETQYF.